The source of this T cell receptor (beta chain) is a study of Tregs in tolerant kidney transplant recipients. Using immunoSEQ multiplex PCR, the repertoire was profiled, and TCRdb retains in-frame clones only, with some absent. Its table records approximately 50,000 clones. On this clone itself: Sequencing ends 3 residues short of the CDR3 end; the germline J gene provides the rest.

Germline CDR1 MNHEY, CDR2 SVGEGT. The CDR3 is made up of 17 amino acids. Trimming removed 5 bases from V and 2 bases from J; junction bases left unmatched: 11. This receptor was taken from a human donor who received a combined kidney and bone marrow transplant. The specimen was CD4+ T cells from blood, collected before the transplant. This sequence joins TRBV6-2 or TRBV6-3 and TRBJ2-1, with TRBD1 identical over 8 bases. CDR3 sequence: CASSQPPRTGTYNEQFF. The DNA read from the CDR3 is TGTGCCAGCAGTCAGCCTCCTAGGACAGGGACCTACAATGAG.